The rows below give T cell receptor beta chains drawn from one sample of a study of shared clonotypes between healthy human individuals. The method was immunoSEQ multiplex PCR; TCRdb's version includes in-frame clones alone and lacks a portion of them. The table includes 2 million to 2.5 million clones, around 93% detected once. The specimen was naive CD4+ T cells from PBMCs. The receptors were sampled from a man aged 18 to 30 in good health. Some clones in this sample may be carry-over from other donors' samples. Both conserved end residues are part of each CDR3. A D gene is named only where the DNA matches it firmly. Rows may omit the clone size; those that give it use once, few, many or a size class.

D	size	V	J	DNA	CDR3
.	.	TRBV19	TRBJ1-1	TGTGCCAGTAGTATAGAGCGGGCGAACACTGAAGCTTTCTTT	CASSIERANTEAFF
TRBD2	.	TRBV5-1	TRBJ2-2	TGCGCCAGCAGGAACAACCCTACTAGCGGGAGAGGGGGCACCGGGGAGCTGTTTTTT	CASRNNPTSGRGGTGELFF
TRBD1	.	TRBV5-1	TRBJ1-1	TGCGCCAGCAGCTTGGAGCCAGGGGGCAACACTGAAGCTTTCTTT	CASSLEPGGNTEAFF
.	.	TRBV5-4	TRBJ1-4	TGTGCCAGCAGCTTGGACAGGCTTCAGGAAAAACTGTTTTTT	CASSLDRLQEKLFF
.	.	TRBV7-3	TRBJ2-1	TGTGCCAGCAGCTTTAAAGGCTCCTACAATGAGCAGTTCTTC	CASSFKGSYNEQFF
.	.	TRBV27	TRBJ1-5	TGTGCCAGCAGTCGCGACCGACGGAATCAGCCCCAGCATTTT	CASSRDRRNQPQHF
.	.	TRBV12-5	TRBJ2-7	TGTGCTAGCCTGGGACCCCACAACTCCTACGAGCAGTACTTC	CASLGPHNSYEQYF
.	.	TRBV5-1	TRBJ2-1	TGCGCCAGCAGCTTGTATGCCCAAAGGGGTGAGCAGTTCTTC	CASSLYAQRGEQFF
TRBD2	once	TRBV30	TRBJ2-1	TGTGCCTGGAGTGTACCCTCTAGCGGAATAAACAATGAGCAGTTCTTC	CAWSVPSSGINNEQFF
.	.	TRBV5-1	TRBJ1-1	TGCGCCTCCGGGGAGGGGTGGGGCACTGAAGCTTTCTTT	CASGEGWGTEAFF
TRBD2	.	TRBV6-5	TRBJ2-6	TGTGCCAGCAGTTACGGGGGGGCTGGGGCCAACGTCCTGACTTTC	CASSYGGAGANVLTF
TRBD2	.	TRBV5-1	TRBJ2-1	TGCGCCAGCAGCTTGGAAGGACTAGCGGGAAATGAGCAGTTCTTC	CASSLEGLAGNEQFF
.	.	TRBV19	TRBJ1-5	TGTGCCAGTAGTAACTCCCTAGAGAAGCCCCAGCATTTT	CASSNSLEKPQHF
TRBD2	.	TRBV28	TRBJ2-7	TGTGCCAGCAGCTTATCGACTAGCAGGCACGAGCAGTACTTC	CASSLSTSRHEQYF
TRBD2	.	TRBV19	TRBJ2-5	TGTGCCAGTACCCTAGCGGGAGGGCCGCGGGAGACCCAGTACTTC	CASTLAGGPRETQYF
TRBD1	.	TRBV7-9	TRBJ1-4	TGTGCCAGCAGCACCAGGACAGGGACTAATGAAAAACTGTTTTTT	CASSTRTGTNEKLFF
.	.	TRBV5-1	TRBJ1-2	TGCGCCAGCAGCTTGGTTGGGGGTATCCCCTATGGCTACACCTTC	CASSLVGGIPYGYTF
TRBD2	.	TRBV5-1	TRBJ2-1	TGCGCCAGCAGTACCGGGACTAGCAGCAATGAGCAGTTCTTC	CASSTGTSSNEQFF
.	once	TRBV6-5	TRBJ2-1	TGTGCCAGCAGTTACGCTGGACGTTCCTACAATGAGCAGTTCTTC	CASSYAGRSYNEQFF
TRBD2	.	TRBV27	TRBJ2-3	TGTGCCAGCAGCTCAGCGCAGGTTAGCGGGCCCGGCACAGATACGCAGTATTTT	CASSSAQVSGPGTDTQYF
.	.	TRBV5-4	TRBJ2-7	TGTGCCAGCAGCTTGGGCCACGAGCAGTACTTC	CASSLGHEQYF
.	.	TRBV7-2	TRBJ2-3	TGTGCCAGCAGCTTAGGTCTCCAGGGCCCAGATACGCAGTATTTT	CASSLGLQGPDTQYF
TRBD2	.	TRBV4-1	TRBJ2-3	TGCGCCAGCAGCCCCGGGGGGGATACGCAGTATTTT	CASSPGGDTQYF
TRBD1	.	TRBV7-2	TRBJ2-7	TGTGCCAGCAGCTTAGCCCTGTCCGGGACAGGGGGGTTATGGCAGTACTTC	CASSLALSGTGGLWQYF
TRBD1	.	TRBV5-1	TRBJ2-1	TGCGCCAGCAGCTCGGTGCTCGGGACAGGCTCCTACAATGAGCAGTTCTTC	CASSSVLGTGSYNEQFF
TRBD2	.	TRBV6-5	TRBJ2-1	TGTGCCAGCAGAACCAGCGGGAGGGCGCAGTTCTTC	CASRTSGRAQFF
.	.	TRBV5-4	TRBJ2-1	TGTGCCAGCAGCTTGGCCTATGGCCAGGGGAGCGATGAGCAGTTCTTC	CASSLAYGQGSDEQFF
TRBD1	.	TRBV5-1	TRBJ2-5	TGCGCCAGCAGCTTGGGACAGGGCGACGAGACCCAGTACTTC	CASSLGQGDETQYF
.	.	TRBV6-5	TRBJ2-3	TGTGCCAGCAGTTACTCGATCGGGCAGAGCACAGATACGCAGTATTTT	CASSYSIGQSTDTQYF
.	.	TRBV28	TRBJ1-2	TGTGCCAGCAGTTCCGGAAGGTATGGCTACACCTTC	CASSSGRYGYTF
TRBD2	.	TRBV5-1	TRBJ2-1	TGCGCCAGCAGCCACTATTATCCGGGAGGACCGGCCTATGAGCAGTTCTTC	CASSHYYPGGPAYEQFF